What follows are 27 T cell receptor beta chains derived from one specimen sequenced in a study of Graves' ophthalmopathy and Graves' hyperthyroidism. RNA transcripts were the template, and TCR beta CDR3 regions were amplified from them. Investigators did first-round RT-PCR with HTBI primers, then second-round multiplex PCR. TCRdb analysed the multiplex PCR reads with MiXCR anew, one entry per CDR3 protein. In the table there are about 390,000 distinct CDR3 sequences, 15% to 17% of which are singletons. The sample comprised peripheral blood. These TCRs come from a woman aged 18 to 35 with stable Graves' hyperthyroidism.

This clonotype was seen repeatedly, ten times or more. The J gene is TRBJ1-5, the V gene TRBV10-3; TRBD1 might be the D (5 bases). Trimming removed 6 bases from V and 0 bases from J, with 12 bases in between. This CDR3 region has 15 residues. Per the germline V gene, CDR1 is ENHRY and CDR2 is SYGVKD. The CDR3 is CAISAGRDSNQPQHF. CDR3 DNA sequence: TGTGCCATCAGCGCAGGGCGGGATAGCAATCAGCCCCAGCATTTT.

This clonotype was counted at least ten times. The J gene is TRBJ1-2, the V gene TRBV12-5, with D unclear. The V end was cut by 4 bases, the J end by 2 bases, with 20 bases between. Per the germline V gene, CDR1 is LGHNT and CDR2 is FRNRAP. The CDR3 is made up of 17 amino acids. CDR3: CASGSNRWVTENYGYTF. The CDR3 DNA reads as TGTGCTAGTGGTTCCAACCGTTGGGTTACAGAAAACTATGGCTACACCTTC.

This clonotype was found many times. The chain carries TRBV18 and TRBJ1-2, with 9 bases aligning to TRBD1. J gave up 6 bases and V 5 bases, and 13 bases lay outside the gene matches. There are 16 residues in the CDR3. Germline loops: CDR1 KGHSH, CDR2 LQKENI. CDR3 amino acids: CASSTILRGTGNGYTF. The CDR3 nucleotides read TGTGCCAGCTCAACTATCCTCCGTGGGACAGGGAATGGCTACACCTTC. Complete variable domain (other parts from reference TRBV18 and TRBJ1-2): NAGVMQNPRHLVRRRGQEARLRCSPMKGHSHVYWYRQLPEEGLKFMVYLQKENIIDESGMPKERFSAEFPKEGPSILRIQQVVRGDSAAYFCASSTILRGTGNGYTFGSGTRLTVV.

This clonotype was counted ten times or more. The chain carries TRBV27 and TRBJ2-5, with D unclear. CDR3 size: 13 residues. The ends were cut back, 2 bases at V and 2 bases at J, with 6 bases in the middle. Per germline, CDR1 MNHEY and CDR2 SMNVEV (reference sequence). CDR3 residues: CASSLRFQETQYF. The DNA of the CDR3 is TGTGCCAGCAGTTTACGTTTTCAAGAGACCCAGTACTTC.

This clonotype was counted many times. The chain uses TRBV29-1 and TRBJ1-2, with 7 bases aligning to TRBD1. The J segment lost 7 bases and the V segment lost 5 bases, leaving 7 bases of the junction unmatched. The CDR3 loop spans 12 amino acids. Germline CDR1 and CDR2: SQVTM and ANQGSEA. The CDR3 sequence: CSVLLGGAGYTF. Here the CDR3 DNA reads TGCAGCGTTCTTTTAGGGGGCGCTGGCTACACCTTC.

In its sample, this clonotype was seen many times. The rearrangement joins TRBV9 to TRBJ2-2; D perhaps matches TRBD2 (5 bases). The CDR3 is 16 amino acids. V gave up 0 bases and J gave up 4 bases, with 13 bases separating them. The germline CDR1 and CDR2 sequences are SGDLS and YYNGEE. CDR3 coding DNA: TGTGCCAGCAGCGTAGGAAGCGGTTTAGTCACCGGGGAGCTGTTTTTT. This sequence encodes CASSVGSGLVTGELFF. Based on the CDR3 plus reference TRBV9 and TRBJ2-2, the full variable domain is DSGVTQTPKHLITATGQRVTLRCSPRSGDLSVYWYQQSLDQGLQFLIQYYNGEERAKGNILERFSAQQFPDLHSELNLSSLELGDSALYFCASSVGSGLVTGELFFGEGSRLTVL.

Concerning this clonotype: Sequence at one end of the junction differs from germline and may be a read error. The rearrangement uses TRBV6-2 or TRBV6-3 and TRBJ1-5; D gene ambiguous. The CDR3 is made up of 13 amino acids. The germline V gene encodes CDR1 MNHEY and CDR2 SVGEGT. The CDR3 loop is CASSLLGIQPQHF. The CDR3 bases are TGTGCCAGCAGCCTACTGGGGATTCAGCCTCAGCATTTT.

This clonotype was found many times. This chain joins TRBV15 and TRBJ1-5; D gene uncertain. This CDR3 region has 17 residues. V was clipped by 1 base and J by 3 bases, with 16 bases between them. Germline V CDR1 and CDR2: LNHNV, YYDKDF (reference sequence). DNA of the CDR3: TGTGCCACCAGCAGAGGCGTCCAACCCGAGGACAATCAGCCCCAGCATTTT. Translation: CATSRGVQPEDNQPQHF.

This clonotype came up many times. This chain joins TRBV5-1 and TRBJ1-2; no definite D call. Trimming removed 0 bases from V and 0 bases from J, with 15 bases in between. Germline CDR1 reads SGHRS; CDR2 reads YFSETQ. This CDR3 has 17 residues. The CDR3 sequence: CASSLDSKKLSNYGYTF. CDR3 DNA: TGCGCCAGCAGCTTGGACAGCAAAAAACTCTCTAACTATGGCTACACCTTC. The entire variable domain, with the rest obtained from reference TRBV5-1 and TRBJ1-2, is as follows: KAGVTQTPRYLIKTRGQQVTLSCSPISGHRSVSWYQQTPGQGLQFLFEYFSETQRNKGNFPGRFSGRQFSNSRSEMNVSTLELGDSALYLCASSLDSKKLSNYGYTFGSGTRLTVV.

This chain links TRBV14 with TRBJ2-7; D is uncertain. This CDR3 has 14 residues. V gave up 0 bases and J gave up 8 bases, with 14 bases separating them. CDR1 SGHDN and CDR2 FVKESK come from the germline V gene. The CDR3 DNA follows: TGTGCCAGCAGCCAAGATCCTCGCCTGTCCCAGCAGTACTTC. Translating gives CASSQDPRLSQQYF.

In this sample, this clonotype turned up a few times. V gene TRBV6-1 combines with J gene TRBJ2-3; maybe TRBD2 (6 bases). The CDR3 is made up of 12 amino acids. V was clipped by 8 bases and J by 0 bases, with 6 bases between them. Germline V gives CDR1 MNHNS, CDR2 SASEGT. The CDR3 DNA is TGTGCCAGCGGGACTAGCACAGATACGCAGTATTTT. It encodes CASGTSTDTQYF.

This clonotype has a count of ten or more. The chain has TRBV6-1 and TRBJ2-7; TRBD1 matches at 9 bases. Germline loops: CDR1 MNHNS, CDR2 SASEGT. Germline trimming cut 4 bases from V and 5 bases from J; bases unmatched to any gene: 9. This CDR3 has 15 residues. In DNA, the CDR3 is TGTGCCAGCAGTGCCGGGACAGGGTGGGGAGACGAGCAGTACTTC. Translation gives CASSAGTGWGDEQYF.

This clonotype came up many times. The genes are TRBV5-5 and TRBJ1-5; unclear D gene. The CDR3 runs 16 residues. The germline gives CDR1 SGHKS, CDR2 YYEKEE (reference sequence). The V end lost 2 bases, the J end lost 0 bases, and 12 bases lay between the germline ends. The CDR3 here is CASSFGQIYSNQPQHF. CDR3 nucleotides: TGTGCCAGCAGCTTTGGGCAGATTTATAGCAATCAGCCCCAGCATTTT.

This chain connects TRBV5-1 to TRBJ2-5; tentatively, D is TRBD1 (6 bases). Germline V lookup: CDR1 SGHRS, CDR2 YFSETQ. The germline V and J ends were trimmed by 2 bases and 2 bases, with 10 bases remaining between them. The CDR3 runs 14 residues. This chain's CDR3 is CASSFSGVQETQYF. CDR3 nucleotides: TGCGCCAGCAGCTTCTCAGGGGTTCAAGAGACCCAGTACTTC. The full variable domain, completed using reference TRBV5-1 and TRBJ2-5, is KAGVTQTPRYLIKTRGQQVTLSCSPISGHRSVSWYQQTPGQGLQFLFEYFSETQRNKGNFPGRFSGRQFSNSRSEMNVSTLELGDSALYLCASSFSGVQETQYFGPGTRLLVL.

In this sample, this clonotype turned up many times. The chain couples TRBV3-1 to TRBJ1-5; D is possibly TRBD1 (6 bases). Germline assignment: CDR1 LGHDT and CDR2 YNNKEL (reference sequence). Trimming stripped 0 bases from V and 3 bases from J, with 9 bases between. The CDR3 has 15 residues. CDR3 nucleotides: TGTGCCAGCAGCCAAGATCGGGGGCTCAATCAGCCCCAGCATTTT. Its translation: CASSQDRGLNQPQHF.

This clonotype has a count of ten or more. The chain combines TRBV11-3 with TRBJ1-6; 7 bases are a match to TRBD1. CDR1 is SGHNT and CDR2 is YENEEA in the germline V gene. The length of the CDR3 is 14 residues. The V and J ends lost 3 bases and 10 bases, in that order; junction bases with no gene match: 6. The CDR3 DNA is TGTGCCAGCAGCTTGGAAGACAGGGTATCACCCCTCCACTTT. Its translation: CASSLEDRVSPLHF. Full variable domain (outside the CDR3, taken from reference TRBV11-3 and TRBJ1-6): EAGVVQSPRYKIIEKKQPVAFWCNPISGHNTLYWYLQNLGQGPELLIRYENEEAVDDSQLPKDRFSAERLKGVDSTLKIQPAELGDSAVYLCASSLEDRVSPLHFGNGTRLTVT.

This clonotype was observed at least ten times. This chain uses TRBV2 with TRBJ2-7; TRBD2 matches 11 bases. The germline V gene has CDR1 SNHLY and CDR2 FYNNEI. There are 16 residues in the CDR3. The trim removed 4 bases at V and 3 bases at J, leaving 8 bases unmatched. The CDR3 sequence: CASSVNPSGGSYEQYF. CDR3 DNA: TGTGCCAGCAGTGTTAACCCTAGCGGGGGGAGCTACGAGCAGTACTTC.

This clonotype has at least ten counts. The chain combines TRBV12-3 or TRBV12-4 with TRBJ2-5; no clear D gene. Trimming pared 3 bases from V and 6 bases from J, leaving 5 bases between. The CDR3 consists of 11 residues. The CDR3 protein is CASSFEKTQYF. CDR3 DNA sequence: TGTGCCAGCAGTTTCGAGAAGACCCAGTACTTC.

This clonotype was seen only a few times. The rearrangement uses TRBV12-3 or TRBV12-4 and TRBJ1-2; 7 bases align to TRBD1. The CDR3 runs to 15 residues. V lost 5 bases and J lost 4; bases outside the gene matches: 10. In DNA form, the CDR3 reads TGTGCCAGCAGTGAACTCCCGACAGGGCTCTATGGCTACACCTTC. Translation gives CASSELPTGLYGYTF.

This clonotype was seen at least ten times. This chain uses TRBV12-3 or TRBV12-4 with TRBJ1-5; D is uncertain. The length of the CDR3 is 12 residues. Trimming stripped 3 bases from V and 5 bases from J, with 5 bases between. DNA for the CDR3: TGTGCCAGCAGTTTGTCTTATCAGCCCCAGCATTTT. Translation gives CASSLSYQPQHF.

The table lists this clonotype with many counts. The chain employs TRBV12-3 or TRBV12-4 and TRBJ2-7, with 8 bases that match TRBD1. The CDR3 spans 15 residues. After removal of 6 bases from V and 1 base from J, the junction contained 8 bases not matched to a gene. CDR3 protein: CASSSDRGSSYEQYF. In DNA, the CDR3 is TGTGCCAGCAGCTCAGACAGGGGTTCATCCTACGAGCAGTACTTC.

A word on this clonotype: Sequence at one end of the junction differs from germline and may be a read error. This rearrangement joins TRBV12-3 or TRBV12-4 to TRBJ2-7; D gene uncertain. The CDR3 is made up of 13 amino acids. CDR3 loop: CASSLGSSYDQYF. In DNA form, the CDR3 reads TGTGCCAGCAGTCTCGGCTCTTCCTACGATCAGTACTTC.

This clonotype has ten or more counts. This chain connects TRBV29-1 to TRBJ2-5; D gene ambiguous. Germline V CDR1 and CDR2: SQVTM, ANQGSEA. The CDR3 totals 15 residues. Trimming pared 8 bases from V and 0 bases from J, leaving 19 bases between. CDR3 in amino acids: CSTQSRQLNQETQYF. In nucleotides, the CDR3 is TGCAGCACCCAGTCAAGGCAACTGAACCAAGAGACCCAGTACTTC.

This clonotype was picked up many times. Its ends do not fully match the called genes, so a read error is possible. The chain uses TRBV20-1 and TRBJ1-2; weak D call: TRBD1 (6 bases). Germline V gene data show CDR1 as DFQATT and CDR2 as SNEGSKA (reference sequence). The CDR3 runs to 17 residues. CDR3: CSAYPDRSEIGSYGNTF. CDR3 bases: TGCAGTGCTTACCCTGACAGGAGTGAGATCGGAAGCTATGGCAACACCTTC.

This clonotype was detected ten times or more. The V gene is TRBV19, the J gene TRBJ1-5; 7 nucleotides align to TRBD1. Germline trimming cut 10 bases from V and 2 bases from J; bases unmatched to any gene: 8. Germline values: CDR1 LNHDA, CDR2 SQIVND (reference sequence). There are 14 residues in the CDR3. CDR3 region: CATSDREGNQPQHF. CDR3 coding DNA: TGTGCCACCTCCGACAGGGAAGGCAATCAGCCCCAGCATTTT.

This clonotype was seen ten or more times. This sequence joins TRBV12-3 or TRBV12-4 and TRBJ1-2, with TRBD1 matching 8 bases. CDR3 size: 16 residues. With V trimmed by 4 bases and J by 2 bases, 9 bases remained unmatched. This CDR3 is CASSSPRRTGNYGYTF. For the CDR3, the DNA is TGTGCCAGCAGTTCCCCCCGTAGGACAGGGAACTATGGCTACACCTTC.

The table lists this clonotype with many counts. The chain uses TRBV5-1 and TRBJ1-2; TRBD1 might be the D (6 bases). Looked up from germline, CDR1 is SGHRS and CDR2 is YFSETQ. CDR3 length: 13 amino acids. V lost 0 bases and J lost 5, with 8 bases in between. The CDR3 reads CASSLGDIYGYTF. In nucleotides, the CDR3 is TGCGCCAGCAGCTTGGGGGACATATATGGCTACACCTTC.